This entry describes one T cell receptor (beta chain). The sample is drawn from a study of blood T cell repertoires in COVID-19. The wider study: From the United States, Italy and Spain came samples of acute and convalescent COVID-19. Sample material is recorded as cDNA or gDNA derived from T cells, B-cell-depleted T cells, or PBMCs.

This CDR3 has 17 amino acids. In germline, CDR1 is SEHNR, CDR2 FQNEAQ (reference sequence). V was clipped by 1 base and J by 3 bases; unmatched bases: 12. As originally analysed: Reference gene primer amplification in the assay estimated nucleated cell counts. The assay was immunoSEQ multiplex PCR, and TCRdb's table has in-frame clones only and misses some. V, J and clone size were drawn from that table, and D and trimming were deduced from the DNA. The sample lists approximately 24,000 clones, 85% to 90% occurring once. The sample consisted of peripheral blood. V usage is TRBV7-9 and J usage is TRBJ2-7; 7 positions agree with TRBD1. The receptor was isolated from a man in his 70s with acute or convalescent COVID-19. The CDR3, as DNA: TGTGCCAGCAGCTTAGTGGAGGTGACAGGGTGGGACTACGAGCAGTACTTC. It codes for CASSLVEVTGWDYEQYF.